Sequencing of this TCR beta chain was carried out in a study of T-cell reconstitution after alpha-beta-depleted transplantation in children. Study findings and constraints: Elevated TCRbeta diversity at day 60 was traced, in some patients, to surviving recipient T cells and thymic progenitors. It was reported that alpha-beta T cells came from several hundred expanded graft clones (about two months after transplant). T-cell counts and diversity at one year following transplant were attributed mainly to newly produced T cells.

Concerning this clonotype itself: As yet, its antigen is unknown.

As it was prepared, the TCRbeta library received unique molecular identifiers. Via MiXCR, TCRdb re-called the PCR reads, giving one row per CDR3 protein. The sample contains about a million distinct CDR3 sequences, about 31% of which appear only once. Sequencing used PBMCs, mostly from graft donor cells, obtained 360 days after TCRalphabeta/CD19-depleted stem cell transplant. This TCR derives from a boy under two years old who had a stem cell transplant for SCID, so the T cells may come from the graft donor.

The CDR3 is CASSFLRTRETQYF. CDR3 coding DNA: TGTGCCAGCAGTTTCCTCCGCACGAGAGAGACCCAGTACTTC. This chain joins TRBV28 and TRBJ2-5; D remains unclear. There are 14 residues in the CDR3. V lost 3 bases, J lost 4 bases, and 12 bases lay in between. Germline CDR1 MDHEN, CDR2 SYDVKM. Based on the CDR3 plus reference TRBV28 and TRBJ2-5, the full variable domain is DVKVTQSSRYLVKRTGEKVFLECVQDMDHENMFWYRQDPGLGLRLIYFSYDVKMKEKGDIPEGYSVSREKKERFSLILESASTNQTSMYLCASSFLRTRETQYFGPGTRLLVL.